This TCR beta chain was found in a study of cytomegalovirus exposure and HLA in healthy donors. In germline, CDR1 is SGDLS, CDR2 YYNGEE. The CDR3 is 15 residues long. Germline trimming cut 0 bases from V and 6 bases from J; bases unmatched to any gene: 8. This PCR relied on a set of 60 Vbeta primers and 13 Jbeta primers. Measured with immunoSEQ multiplex PCR; TCRdb has only the in-frame clones, and not every one. This sample has around 120,000 clones, with about 80% found just once. The genes are TRBV9 and TRBJ2-7, with 8 bases matching TRBD1. The sequenced sample was PBMCs. The TCR sequence derives from a human donor in good health. The CDR3, as DNA: TGTGCCAGCAGCGTAGAAGGACAGGGAAATTTCGAGCAGTACTTC. Encoded protein: CASSVEGQGNFEQYF.